The clone carrying this T cell receptor (beta chain) has at least ten counts. Antigen: not known. This entry comes from a study of early T cells in non-severe SARS-CoV-2 infection. Study-wide context: Bulk RNA from unsorted whole blood was sequenced; chains were unpaired.

The TCR library protocol was used to attach unique molecular identifiers. These identifiers were attached to individual cDNA molecules. TCRdb reanalysed the 5' RACE reads using MiXCR and keeps one entry per CDR3 protein. The table has tens of thousands of distinct CDR3 sequences, about 16% seen once. Study-wide findings and caveats: VDJdb-based matching was biased toward anti-spike CD8 responses and missed private and CD4 specificities.

The CDR3 extends over 14 amino acids. Trimming removed 5 bases from V and 0 bases from J, with 11 bases in between. CDR1 is MDHEN and CDR2 is SYDVKM in the germline V gene. The sequence came from an adult who was a healthcare worker with PCR-confirmed SARS-CoV-2 infection or an uninfected control (not recorded which). Sequences were obtained from whole blood. This sequence joins TRBV28 and TRBJ2-7; no definite D call. The CDR3 bases are TGTGCCAGCAGTCGAACTCCGAGCTCCTACGAGCAGTACTTC. It translates to CASSRTPSSYEQYF.